This T cell receptor beta chain was captured in a study of Ad26.COV2.S vaccination and SARS-CoV-2 variants. This clone was seen a single time. Sequenced by immunoSEQ multiplex PCR; TCRdb stores in-frame clones only, minus some. The table records about 380,000 clones, approximately 83% of them present only once. Treatment described: over 15 received Ad26.COV2.S at low or high dose, single or two shots; about five received placebo; per-sample allocation not given. Sampling was performed 63 days after the first vaccine or placebo injection. Trimming cost V 3 bases and J 3 bases; bases outside gene matches: 0. The germline CDR1 and CDR2 sequences are DFQATT and SNEGSKA (reference sequence). The CDR3 totals 12 residues.

This rearrangement joins TRBV20-1 to TRBJ2-7; the match to TRBD2 covers 9 bases. The TCR originated in a person between 18 and 59 years old who received the Ad26.COV2.S COVID-19 vaccine or a placebo. The input for sequencing was peripheral blood, taken in a trial of Ad26.COV2.S vaccine versus placebo. The CDR3 reads CSASSGSYEQYF. CDR3 bases: TGCAGTGCTAGTAGCGGGAGCTACGAGCAGTACTTC.